The rows below give T cell receptor beta chains drawn from one sample of a study of blood T cell repertoires in COVID-19. Method: immunoSEQ multiplex PCR; TCRdb's copy keeps in-frame clones and lacks some. This sample carries around 150,000 clones, around 86% of them seen once, and the ten largest clones take roughly 3.4%. The sample comprised peripheral blood. Source of these receptors: a man between 65 and 85 years old with acute or convalescent COVID-19. Each CDR3 is given with its conserved first and last residue. Each record gives: V gene, D gene, J gene, CDR3 length, clone size, CDR3 protein, CDR3 DNA. The D gene is left open where the match is weak. Rows give clone size only sometimes, using once, few, many, or a class for an expanded clone.

v_call: TRBV18
d_call: TRBD1
j_call: TRBJ1-6
cdr3_length: 16
clone_size: NA
cdr3_aa: CASSQRDRSLNSPLHF
cdr3_nt: TGTGCCAGCTCACAACGGGACAGGAGTTTGAATTCACCCCTCCACTTT

v_call: TRBV15
d_call: TRBD1
j_call: TRBJ2-7
cdr3_length: 14
clone_size: NA
cdr3_aa: CATSIGQGPYEQYF
cdr3_nt: TGTGCCACCAGCATAGGACAGGGACCCTACGAGCAGTACTTC

v_call: TRBV7-6
d_call: NA
j_call: TRBJ2-2
cdr3_length: 17
clone_size: NA
cdr3_aa: CASSTRDFSANTGELFF
cdr3_nt: TGTGCCAGCAGCACCCGGGACTTTTCCGCGAACACCGGGGAGCTGTTTTTT

v_call: TRBV6-5
d_call: TRBD1
j_call: TRBJ1-4
cdr3_length: 12
clone_size: NA
cdr3_aa: CASSQTGEKLFF
cdr3_nt: TGTGCCAGCAGTCAGACAGGGGAAAAACTGTTTTTT

v_call: TRBV25-1
d_call: TRBD1
j_call: TRBJ2-7
cdr3_length: 15
clone_size: NA
cdr3_aa: CASSEIGQGKYEQYF
cdr3_nt: TGTGCCAGCAGTGAAATCGGACAGGGTAAATACGAGCAGTACTTC

v_call: TRBV7-9
d_call: TRBD2
j_call: TRBJ2-1
cdr3_length: 17
clone_size: NA
cdr3_aa: CASSSRTSESSYNEQFF
cdr3_nt: TGTGCCAGCAGCTCCAGGACTAGCGAGAGCTCCTACAATGAGCAGTTCTTC

v_call: TRBV21-1
d_call: NA
j_call: TRBJ2-3
cdr3_length: 15
clone_size: NA
cdr3_aa: CASTLPSGYTDTQYF
cdr3_nt: TGTGCCAGCACCCTCCCTTCAGGTTACACAGATACGCAGTATTTT

v_call: TRBV10-3
d_call: NA
j_call: TRBJ1-1
cdr3_length: 11
clone_size: NA
cdr3_aa: CASKGDTEAFF
cdr3_nt: TGTGCCAGCAAGGGGGACACTGAAGCTTTCTTT

v_call: TRBV9
d_call: NA
j_call: TRBJ2-3
cdr3_length: 18
clone_size: NA
cdr3_aa: CASSVRGVVGLGTDTQYF
cdr3_nt: TGTGCCAGCAGCGTCAGGGGGGTGGTTGGGCTGGGGACAGATACGCAGTATTTT

v_call: TRBV7-8
d_call: TRBD2
j_call: TRBJ2-1
cdr3_length: 15
clone_size: NA
cdr3_aa: CASSGTSGNLNEQFF
cdr3_nt: TGTGCCAGCAGCGGAACTAGCGGAAATCTCAATGAGCAGTTCTTC

v_call: TRBV27
d_call: TRBD2
j_call: TRBJ2-1
cdr3_length: 14
clone_size: NA
cdr3_aa: CASSSVAGGVEQFF
cdr3_nt: TGTGCCAGCAGTTCGGTAGCGGGAGGGGTTGAGCAGTTCTTC

v_call: TRBV4-1
d_call: TRBD1
j_call: TRBJ2-7
cdr3_length: 14
clone_size: NA
cdr3_aa: CASSPRDSSYEQYF
cdr3_nt: TGCGCCAGCAGCCCACGGGACAGCTCCTACGAGCAGTACTTC

v_call: TRBV27
d_call: TRBD1
j_call: TRBJ1-6
cdr3_length: 16
clone_size: once
cdr3_aa: CASSRDSSSYNSPLHF
cdr3_nt: TGTGCCAGCAGTCGGGACAGTAGCTCCTATAATTCACCCCTCCACTTT

v_call: TRBV6-6
d_call: TRBD1
j_call: TRBJ1-2
cdr3_length: 14
clone_size: NA
cdr3_aa: CASSPDRGTGGYTF
cdr3_nt: TGTGCCAGCAGTCCGGACAGGGGGACGGGGGGCTACACCTTC

v_call: TRBV9
d_call: TRBD2
j_call: TRBJ2-2
cdr3_length: 18
clone_size: NA
cdr3_aa: CASSVVPHSGTNTGELFF
cdr3_nt: TGTGCCAGCAGCGTAGTCCCCCATAGCGGGACGAACACCGGGGAGCTGTTTTTT

v_call: TRBV5-1
d_call: TRBD2
j_call: TRBJ2-5
cdr3_length: 14
clone_size: NA
cdr3_aa: CASRVLAGDETQYF
cdr3_nt: TGCGCCAGCAGGGTACTAGCGGGAGACGAGACCCAGTACTTC

v_call: TRBV5-6
d_call: TRBD2
j_call: TRBJ2-7
cdr3_length: 15
clone_size: NA
cdr3_aa: CASSLAVSGRYEQYF
cdr3_nt: TGTGCCAGCAGCTTGGCCGTTAGCGGGAGATACGAGCAGTACTTC

v_call: TRBV9
d_call: NA
j_call: TRBJ2-3
cdr3_length: 16
clone_size: once
cdr3_aa: CASSVLDSRGTDTQYF
cdr3_nt: TGTGCCAGCAGCGTATTGGACAGTCGTGGCACAGATACGCAGTATTTT

v_call: TRBV4-1
d_call: NA
j_call: TRBJ2-3
cdr3_length: 14
clone_size: once
cdr3_aa: CASSQGGRGDTQYF
cdr3_nt: TGCGCCAGCAGCCAAGGAGGCAGGGGAGATACGCAGTATTTT

v_call: TRBV3-1/TRBV3-2
d_call: NA
j_call: TRBJ2-6
cdr3_length: 20
clone_size: NA
cdr3_aa: CASSPPLGAGPGAGANVLTF
cdr3_nt: TGTGCCAGCAGCCCCCCACTGGGGGCAGGCCCAGGCGCTGGGGCCAACGTCCTGACTTTC

v_call: TRBV19
d_call: TRBD1
j_call: TRBJ1-5
cdr3_length: 14
clone_size: NA
cdr3_aa: CASSIGQGHQPQHF
cdr3_nt: TGTGCCAGTAGTATAGGACAGGGGCATCAGCCCCAGCATTTT

v_call: TRBV9
d_call: NA
j_call: TRBJ2-2
cdr3_length: 14
clone_size: once
cdr3_aa: CASSVARNTGELFF
cdr3_nt: TGTGCCAGCAGCGTAGCTAGAAACACCGGGGAGCTGTTTTTT

v_call: TRBV27
d_call: TRBD1
j_call: TRBJ2-6
cdr3_length: 18
clone_size: once
cdr3_aa: CASSLSGTGVSGANVLTF
cdr3_nt: TGTGCCAGCAGTTTATCGGGGACAGGAGTCTCTGGGGCCAACGTCCTGACTTTC

v_call: TRBV15
d_call: NA
j_call: TRBJ2-2
cdr3_length: 16
clone_size: NA
cdr3_aa: CATSRVSGVSTGELFF
cdr3_nt: TGTGCCACCAGCAGAGTTTCGGGAGTGAGCACCGGGGAGCTGTTTTTT

v_call: TRBV19
d_call: NA
j_call: TRBJ1-1
cdr3_length: 13
clone_size: NA
cdr3_aa: CASEDWSNTEAFF
cdr3_nt: TGTGCCTCCGAAGACTGGTCGAACACTGAAGCTTTCTTT

v_call: TRBV7-9
d_call: TRBD2
j_call: TRBJ2-2
cdr3_length: 16
clone_size: NA
cdr3_aa: CASSLGLAGHTGELFF
cdr3_nt: TGTGCCAGCAGCTTAGGACTAGCGGGACACACCGGGGAGCTGTTTTTT

v_call: TRBV6-6
d_call: NA
j_call: TRBJ2-3
cdr3_length: 15
clone_size: NA
cdr3_aa: CASRRGEGTTDTQYF
cdr3_nt: TGTGCCAGCAGGAGGGGGGAGGGTACCACAGATACGCAGTATTTT

v_call: TRBV11-2
d_call: NA
j_call: TRBJ1-4
cdr3_length: 15
clone_size: NA
cdr3_aa: CASSLILATNEKLFF
cdr3_nt: TGTGCCAGCAGCTTAATTTTAGCAACTAATGAAAAACTGTTTTTT

v_call: TRBV6-5
d_call: TRBD1
j_call: TRBJ2-3
cdr3_length: 12
clone_size: NA
cdr3_aa: CASSTQGDTQYF
cdr3_nt: TGTGCCAGCAGTACACAGGGGGATACGCAGTATTTT

v_call: TRBV11-3
d_call: TRBD2
j_call: TRBJ2-1
cdr3_length: 14
clone_size: NA
cdr3_aa: CASSAQPSSGMQFF
cdr3_nt: TGTGCCAGCAGCGCTCAGCCCAGTAGCGGGATGCAGTTCTTC

v_call: TRBV6-5
d_call: NA
j_call: TRBJ2-2
cdr3_length: 13
clone_size: NA
cdr3_aa: CASHTSYTGELFF
cdr3_nt: TGTGCCAGCCATACTAGCTACACCGGGGAGCTGTTTTTT

v_call: TRBV2
d_call: TRBD1
j_call: TRBJ1-1
cdr3_length: 14
clone_size: NA
cdr3_aa: CASSYGQGNTEAFF
cdr3_nt: TGTGCCAGCAGCTACGGACAGGGTAACACTGAAGCTTTCTTT

v_call: TRBV7-2
d_call: NA
j_call: TRBJ1-5
cdr3_length: 14
clone_size: NA
cdr3_aa: CASSLQGIHQPQHF
cdr3_nt: TGTGCCAGCAGCTTGCAGGGGATCCATCAGCCCCAGCATTTT

v_call: TRBV19
d_call: TRBD2
j_call: TRBJ2-3
cdr3_length: 16
clone_size: few
cdr3_aa: CATQGGTSGSGDTQYF
cdr3_nt: TGTGCCACCCAGGGGGGCACTAGCGGGAGCGGAGATACGCAGTATTTT

v_call: TRBV18
d_call: NA
j_call: TRBJ1-2
cdr3_length: 13
clone_size: NA
cdr3_aa: CASSPGGDYGYTF
cdr3_nt: TGTGCCAGCTCACCAGGGGGCGACTATGGCTACACCTTC

v_call: TRBV5-6
d_call: NA
j_call: TRBJ1-5
cdr3_length: 15
clone_size: NA
cdr3_aa: CASSLGLYSNQPQHF
cdr3_nt: TGTGCCAGCAGCTTGGGGCTGTATAGCAATCAGCCCCAGCATTTT

v_call: TRBV5-8
d_call: NA
j_call: TRBJ1-4
cdr3_length: 15
clone_size: few
cdr3_aa: CASSPRVQGNEKLFF
cdr3_nt: TGTGCCAGCAGCCCGAGGGTGCAGGGGAATGAAAAACTGTTTTTT

v_call: TRBV24-1
d_call: NA
j_call: TRBJ2-1
cdr3_length: 14
clone_size: once
cdr3_aa: CATSVQGIWNEQFF
cdr3_nt: TGTGCCACCAGTGTCCAGGGAATTTGGAATGAGCAGTTCTTC

v_call: TRBV9
d_call: TRBD2
j_call: TRBJ2-7
cdr3_length: 14
clone_size: NA
cdr3_aa: CASSPAGGPGEQYF
cdr3_nt: TGTGCCAGCAGCCCAGCGGGAGGGCCGGGTGAGCAGTACTTC

v_call: TRBV7-9
d_call: NA
j_call: TRBJ1-6
cdr3_length: 17
clone_size: NA
cdr3_aa: CASSPQGGVMYNSPLHF
cdr3_nt: TGTGCCAGCAGCCCCCAAGGAGGGGTCATGTATAATTCACCCCTCCACTTT

v_call: TRBV19
d_call: TRBD1
j_call: TRBJ2-5
cdr3_length: 14
clone_size: NA
cdr3_aa: CASSRGQGQETQYF
cdr3_nt: TGTGCCAGTAGTAGGGGACAGGGGCAAGAGACCCAGTACTTC

v_call: TRBV27
d_call: TRBD2
j_call: TRBJ2-1
cdr3_length: 16
clone_size: NA
cdr3_aa: CASSSSGTSGYNEQFF
cdr3_nt: TGTGCCAGCAGTAGCTCCGGGACTAGCGGCTACAATGAGCAGTTCTTC

v_call: TRBV19
d_call: NA
j_call: TRBJ1-1
cdr3_length: 11
clone_size: NA
cdr3_aa: CARQGNTEAFF
cdr3_nt: TGTGCCAGACAGGGGAACACTGAAGCTTTCTTT

v_call: TRBV9
d_call: TRBD1
j_call: TRBJ1-1
cdr3_length: 17
clone_size: NA
cdr3_aa: CASSAHRDRGFRTEAFF
cdr3_nt: TGTGCCAGCAGCGCTCACCGGGACAGGGGGTTTCGAACTGAAGCTTTCTTT